The next 21 T cell receptor beta chains were all read from a single sample in a study of cytomegalovirus exposure and HLA in healthy donors. Generated by immunoSEQ multiplex PCR, the TCRdb table keeps only in-frame clones and is missing some. The data show 100,000 to 150,000 clones, with 85% to 90% seen just once and roughly 1.2% held by the top ten. Input material: PBMCs. The receptors shown here come from a woman under 30 in good health and CMV-seronegative.

The V gene is TRBV5-4, the J gene TRBJ2-1; TRBD2 matches 9 bases. The CDR3 runs to 15 residues. From germline, CDR1 is SGHNT and CDR2 YYREEE (reference sequence). The V gene end was trimmed by 0 bases and the J gene end by 5 bases; junction bases not matched to a gene: 3. CDR3 DNA sequence: TGTGCCAGCAGCTTGGTTCTAGCGGGGAACAATGAGCAGTTCTTC. It yields the protein CASSLVLAGNNEQFF.

This chain connects TRBV23-1 to TRBJ2-7, with no clear D. TRBV23-1 is labeled an ORF, and its function is uncertain. The CDR3 consists of 13 residues. Trimming removed 9 bases from V and 2 bases from J, with 14 bases in between. The CDR3: CARVQRRTYEQYF. The CDR3 DNA is TGCGCCAGGGTCCAAAGGAGAACCTACGAGCAGTACTTC.

The chain employs TRBV7-3 and TRBJ2-2; possibly TRBD2 for D (6 bases). The CDR3 is 14 residues long. V was cut by 5 bases and J by 1 base, with 8 bases left in between. The germline CDR1 and CDR2 sequences are SGHTA and FQGTGA. CDR3 region: CASSLRGNTGELFF. CDR3 DNA: TGTGCCAGCAGCCTGCGGGGGAACACCGGGGAGCTGTTTTTT.

V is TRBV7-2 and J is TRBJ2-1; 7 positions match TRBD2. The germline V gene has CDR1 SGHTA and CDR2 FQGNSA. With 2 bases clipped from V and 10 bases from J, the junction kept 8 bases outside the gene matches. This CDR3 has 14 residues. The CDR3 coding sequence is TGTGCCAGCAGCTTATGGGTGTCAGCGGGGGAGCAGTTCTTC. The encoded protein is CASSLWVSAGEQFF.

The J gene is TRBJ1-5, the V gene TRBV19; 7 nucleotides align to TRBD1. V lost 3 bases to trimming and J lost 4 bases; unmatched junction nucleotides: 6. Germline V gives CDR1 LNHDA, CDR2 SQIVND (reference sequence). CDR3 length: 15 amino acids. The CDR3 spells CASSISSGQNQPQHF. The CDR3 nucleotides are TGTGCCAGTAGTATTAGTTCGGGACAGAATCAGCCCCAGCATTTT.

The chain links TRBV7-9 to TRBJ1-4; D ambiguous. The CDR3 runs to 12 residues. Per the germline V gene, CDR1 is SEHNR and CDR2 is FQNEAQ (reference sequence). V was trimmed by 2 bases and J by 14 bases, leaving 12 bases between them. The CDR3 DNA is TGTGCCAGCAGCTTACGTCCGGGTGGGCTGTTTTTT. This translates into CASSLRPGGLFF. Using reference TRBV7-9 and TRBJ1-4 for the parts outside the CDR3, the full variable domain is DTGVSQNPRHKITKRGQNVTFRCDPISEHNRLYWYRQTLGQGPEFLTYFQNEAQLEKSRLLSDRFSAERPKGSFSTLEIQRTEQGDSAMYLCASSLRPGGLFFGSGTQLSVL.

The chain recombines TRBV6-5 with TRBJ1-2, with D maybe TRBD1 (5 bases). V was trimmed by 6 bases and J by 4 bases, leaving 12 bases between them. From germline, CDR1 is MNHEY and CDR2 SVGAGI. The CDR3 consists of 13 residues. CDR3 protein: CASSSGWRYGYTF. DNA for the CDR3: TGTGCCAGCAGCTCAGGGTGGCGCTATGGCTACACCTTC.

On this clone itself: The conserved phenylalanine or tryptophan is not found at the CDR3 terminus, so this likely reflects a read error. The limits of the CDR3 on the DNA are not certain, so only TCRdb's listed CDR3 is given. J is TRBJ2-3 and V is TRBV20-1; the DNA was not compared with TRBD1, the D call given in the table. The CDR3 is made up of 8 amino acids, end residues included. The germline gives CDR1 DFQATT, CDR2 SNEGSKA (reference sequence). CDR3 sequence reads: CSARGPWL.

This chain joins TRBV2 and TRBJ1-2; no firm D call. Trimming took off 5 bases at V and 8 bases at J, with 9 bases between the two ends. This CDR3 has 11 residues. The V gene's germline CDR1 is SNHLY and CDR2 FYNNEI. CDR3 region: CASSFARGYTF. The CDR3 bases are TGTGCCAGCAGTTTTGCCCGGGGCTACACCTTC.

J is TRBJ1-2 and V is TRBV7-9, with D possibly being TRBD1 (6 bases). CDR1 SEHNR and CDR2 FQNEAQ come from the germline V gene (reference sequence). The length of the CDR3 is 15 residues. V was pared by 5 bases and J by 2 bases, with 15 bases between. The CDR3 DNA follows: TGTGCCAGCAGCCTTCGAAGACAGGACAACTATGGCTACACCTTC. Encoded protein: CASSLRRQDNYGYTF.

This chain connects TRBV9 to TRBJ1-1, with unresolved D. The CDR3 sequence is 13 residues long. The germline CDR1 and CDR2 sequences are SGDLS and YYNGEE. V shed 0 bases and J shed 5 bases, with 8 bases lying between them. CDR3 nucleotide sequence: TGTGCCAGCAGCGTAGGAGGAAGTACTGAAGCTTTCTTT. Its protein is CASSVGGSTEAFF.

The J gene is TRBJ2-3, the V gene TRBV9, with TRBD1 as a possible D gene (7 bases). The CDR3 consists of 15 residues. Trimming stripped 5 bases from V and 3 bases from J, with 16 bases between. Germline CDR1 is SGDLS and CDR2 is YYNGEE. The CDR3 DNA sequence: TGTGCCAGCAGTCCACCAGGGGGGATGACAGATACGCAGTATTTT. Translated: CASSPPGGMTDTQYF.

V and J are TRBV18 and TRBJ1-1; D ambiguous. Germline V CDR1 and CDR2: KGHSH, LQKENI. V was clipped by 3 bases and J by 0 bases, with 11 bases between them. The CDR3 loop spans 15 amino acids. The CDR3 sequence: CASSPPDTVNTEAFF. As DNA, the CDR3 is TGTGCCAGCTCACCCCCCGATACAGTGAACACTGAAGCTTTCTTT.

The V call is TRBV7-9, the J call TRBJ1-1; 9 nucleotides match TRBD1. This CDR3 contains 15 residues. V trimming: 2 bases; J trimming: 5 bases; junction bases outside the gene matches: 6. Germline lookup yields CDR1 SEHNR and CDR2 FQNEAQ (reference sequence). This CDR3 reads CASSLRQGDRTEAFF. The CDR3 bases are TGTGCCAGCAGCTTAAGACAGGGGGATAGGACTGAAGCTTTCTTT.

The chain carries TRBV5-4 and TRBJ2-1; the D gene is possibly TRBD1 (5 bases). Per germline, CDR1 SGHNT and CDR2 YYREEE (reference sequence). Trimming stripped 0 bases from V and 3 bases from J, with 13 bases between. The CDR3 consists of 16 residues. The CDR3 loop reads CASSLVAGHNYNEQFF. In DNA form, the CDR3 reads TGTGCCAGCAGCTTGGTAGCAGGGCACAACTACAATGAGCAGTTCTTC.

V usage is TRBV7-2 and J usage is TRBJ2-3; TRBD2 might be the D (7 bases). With 5 bases removed from V and 1 base from J, the gap between germline ends came to 16 bases. This CDR3 is built from 16 residues. Germline V gene lookup returns CDR1 SGHTA and CDR2 FQGNSA. Here the CDR3 reads CASSPWGAGGTDTQYF. CDR3 bases: TGTGCCAGCAGCCCGTGGGGGGCGGGGGGCACAGATACGCAGTATTTT.

The chain couples TRBV21-1 to TRBJ2-3; the D call of TRBD2 is as the table states it, not checked on the DNA. TRBV21-1 is a documented pseudogene. The CDR3 runs to 17 residues. The DNA of the CDR3 is TGTGCCAGCAGCATTCTAAGACTAGCGGGGGGCACTGATACGCAGTATTTT. This translates into CASSILRLAGGTDTQYF.

The chain uses TRBV7-2 and TRBJ1-2, with D tentatively TRBD1 (5 bases). The CDR3 is made up of 14 amino acids. Germline-derived CDR1 and CDR2 are SGHTA and FQGNSA. Trimming removed 1 base at V and 4 bases at J, with 10 bases between. CDR3 sequence: CASSLDFQGYGYTF. The DNA for the CDR3 is TGTGCCAGCAGCTTAGATTTCCAGGGCTATGGCTACACCTTC.

The chain has TRBV6-6 and TRBJ2-1, with TRBD1 identical over 9 bases. There are 16 residues in the CDR3. V lost 2 bases and J lost 10; bases outside the gene matches: 12. CDR1 MNHNY and CDR2 SVGAGI come from the germline V gene (reference sequence). CDR3 residues: CASSYGLGQGEMEQFF. CDR3 bases: TGTGCCAGCAGTTACGGCCTGGGACAGGGTGAAATGGAGCAGTTCTTC.

The chain employs TRBV27 and TRBJ1-1, with D tentatively TRBD1 (5 bases). This CDR3 contains 13 residues. Germline CDR1 is MNHEY and CDR2 is SMNVEV (reference sequence). Trimming cost V 8 bases and J 6 bases, with 16 bases left between them. The CDR3 DNA reads TGTGCCAGCCGATACCAGGGTTGGGCTGAAGCTTTCTTT. Its protein product is CASRYQGWAEAFF.

The V gene is TRBV7-6, the J gene TRBJ1-1; D might be TRBD1 (5 bases). This CDR3 comprises 13 residues. The germline V gene has CDR1 SGHVS and CDR2 FNYEAQ. Trimming removed 5 bases at V and 1 base at J, with 8 bases between. The CDR3 protein is CASSPGGNTEAFF. The CDR3 DNA reads TGTGCCAGCAGCCCCGGGGGGAACACTGAAGCTTTCTTT.